Below, 6 T cell receptor beta chains from the same sample are listed, as sequenced in a study of blood T cell repertoires in COVID-19. Measured with immunoSEQ multiplex PCR; TCRdb has only the in-frame clones, and not every one. The data contain around 67,000 clones, about nine tenths of them seen just once; the ten biggest clones take up under 9.5%. Sequencing was performed on peripheral blood. The receptors derive from a man aged 50-60 years with active COVID-19.

The chain links TRBV27 to TRBJ1-2; the D gene is possibly TRBD1 (5 bases). The CDR3 sequence is 12 residues long. Germline loops: CDR1 MNHEY, CDR2 SMNVEV (reference sequence). Trimming shortened V by 4 bases and J by 8 bases, and 11 bases separated the two germline ends. The CDR3 DNA reads TGTGCCAGCAGTTGGGACTTGCGGGGCTACACCTTC. Its translation is CASSWDLRGYTF.

The V call is TRBV19, the J call TRBJ2-2; TRBD2 agrees at 8 bases. Germline V gene sequence: CDR1 LNHDA, CDR2 SQIVND (reference sequence). The V segment lost 8 bases and the J segment 1 base; nucleotides outside the gene matches: 6. The length of the CDR3 is 15 residues. The CDR3, as DNA: TGTGCCAGTCGACCTAGCGGGCAGAACACCGGGGAGCTGTTTTTT. Translated: CASRPSGQNTGELFF. Full variable domain (rest looked up from reference TRBV19 and TRBJ2-2): DGGITQSPKYLFRKEGQNVTLSCEQNLNHDAMYWYRQDPGQGLRLIYYSQIVNDFQKGDIAEGYSVSREKKESFPLTVTSAQKNPTAFYLCASRPSGQNTGELFFGEGSRLTVL.

The chain recombines TRBV27 with TRBJ2-1, with 12 bases identical to TRBD2. V lost 3 bases to trimming and J lost 9 bases; unmatched junction nucleotides: 6. The CDR3 is 15 residues long. The germline gives CDR1 MNHEY, CDR2 SMNVEV (reference sequence). CDR3 in amino acids: CASSFTGTSGFEQFF. The CDR3 nucleotides are TGTGCCAGCAGTTTTACGGGGACTAGCGGGTTTGAGCAGTTCTTC.

This rearrangement joins TRBV7-2 to TRBJ1-1; TRBD1 matches at 8 bases. V was pared by 5 bases and J by 0 bases, with 5 bases of the junction left unmatched. Germline-derived CDR1 and CDR2 are SGHTA and FQGNSA. CDR3 length: 15 amino acids. The CDR3: CASSTQGALNTEAFF. The CDR3 DNA follows: TGTGCCAGCAGCACGCAGGGGGCCCTGAACACTGAAGCTTTCTTT.

The V call is TRBV3-1 (or the pseudogene TRBV3-2), the J call TRBJ1-1; no clear D gene. Trimming stripped 4 bases from V and 1 base from J, with 13 bases between. Germline V gene sequence: CDR1 LGHDT, CDR2 YNNKEL (reference sequence). The CDR3 consists of 15 residues. CDR3 region: CASSPPCRGNTEAFF. The CDR3 DNA follows: TGTGCCAGCAGCCCCCCCTGCCGAGGGAACACTGAAGCTTTCTTT.

The chain links TRBV7-9 to TRBJ1-1; D ambiguous. The CDR3 totals 15 residues. The V gene's germline CDR1 is SEHNR and CDR2 FQNEAQ (reference sequence). Trimming took off 1 base at V and 1 base at J, with 10 bases between the two ends. The chain's CDR3 is CASSLGSVANTEAFF. CDR3 in DNA: TGTGCCAGCAGCTTAGGTAGCGTCGCGAACACTGAAGCTTTCTTT.